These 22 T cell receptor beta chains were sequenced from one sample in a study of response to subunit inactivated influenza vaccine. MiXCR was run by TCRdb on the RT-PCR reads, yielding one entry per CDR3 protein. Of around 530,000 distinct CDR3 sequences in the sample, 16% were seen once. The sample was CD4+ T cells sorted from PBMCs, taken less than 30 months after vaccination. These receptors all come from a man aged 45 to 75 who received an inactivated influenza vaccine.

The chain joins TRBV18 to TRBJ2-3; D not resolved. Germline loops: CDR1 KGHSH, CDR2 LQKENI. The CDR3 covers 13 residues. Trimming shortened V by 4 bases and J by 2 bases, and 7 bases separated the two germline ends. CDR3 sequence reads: CASSRRDTDTQYF. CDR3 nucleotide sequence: TGTGCCAGCTCACGGCGAGACACAGATACGCAGTATTTT.

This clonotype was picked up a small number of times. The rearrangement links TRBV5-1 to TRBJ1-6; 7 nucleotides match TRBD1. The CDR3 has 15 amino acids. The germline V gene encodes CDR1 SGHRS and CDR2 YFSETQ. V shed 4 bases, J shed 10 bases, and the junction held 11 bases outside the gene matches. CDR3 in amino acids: CASSHEDRVVSPLHF. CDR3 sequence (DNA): TGCGCCAGCAGCCATGAAGACAGGGTGGTCTCACCCCTCCACTTT.

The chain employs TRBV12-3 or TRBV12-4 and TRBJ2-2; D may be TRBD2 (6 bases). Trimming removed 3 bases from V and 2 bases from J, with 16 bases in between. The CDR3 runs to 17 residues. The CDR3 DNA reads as TGTGCCAGCAGTTTTGGGGACTGGACACCTAACACCGGGGAGCTGTTTTTT. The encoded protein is CASSFGDWTPNTGELFF.

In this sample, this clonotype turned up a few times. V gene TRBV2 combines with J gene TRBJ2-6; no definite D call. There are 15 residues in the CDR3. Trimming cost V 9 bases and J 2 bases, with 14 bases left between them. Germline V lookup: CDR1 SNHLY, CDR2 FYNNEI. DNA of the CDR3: TGTGCCAGAAGAACCGGCAGGCCTGGGGCCAACGTCCTGACTTTC. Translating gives CARRTGRPGANVLTF.

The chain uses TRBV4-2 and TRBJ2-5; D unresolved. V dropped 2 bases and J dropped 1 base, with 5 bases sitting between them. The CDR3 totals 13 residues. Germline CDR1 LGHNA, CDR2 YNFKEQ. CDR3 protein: CASSQMFQETQYF. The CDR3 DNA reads TGTGCCAGCAGCCAAATGTTCCAAGAGACCCAGTACTTC.

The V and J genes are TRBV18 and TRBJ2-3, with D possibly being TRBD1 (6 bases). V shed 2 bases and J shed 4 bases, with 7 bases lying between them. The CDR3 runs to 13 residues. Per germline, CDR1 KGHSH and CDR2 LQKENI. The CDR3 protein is CASSPWTADTQYF. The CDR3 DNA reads TGTGCCAGCTCACCATGGACAGCAGATACGCAGTATTTT.

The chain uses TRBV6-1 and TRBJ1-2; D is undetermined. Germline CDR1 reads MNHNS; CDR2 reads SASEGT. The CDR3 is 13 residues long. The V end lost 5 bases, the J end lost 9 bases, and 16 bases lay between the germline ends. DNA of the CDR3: TGTGCCAGCAGTCGGGCAGGACCAGCGAGCTACACCTTC. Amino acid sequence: CASSRAGPASYTF.

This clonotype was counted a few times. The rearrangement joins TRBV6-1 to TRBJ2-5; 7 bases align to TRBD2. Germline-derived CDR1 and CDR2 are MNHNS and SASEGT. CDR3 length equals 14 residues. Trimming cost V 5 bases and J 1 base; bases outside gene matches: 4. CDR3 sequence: CASSTTSVQETQYF. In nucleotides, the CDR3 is TGTGCCAGCAGTACCACTAGCGTCCAAGAGACCCAGTACTTC.

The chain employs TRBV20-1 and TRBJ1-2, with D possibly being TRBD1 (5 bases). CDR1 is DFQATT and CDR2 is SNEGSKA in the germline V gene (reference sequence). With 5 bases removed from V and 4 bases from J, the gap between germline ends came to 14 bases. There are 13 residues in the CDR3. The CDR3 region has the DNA TGCAGTGCTGCCTCGGGGGTTGGCTATGGCTACACCTTC. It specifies CSAASGVGYGYTF.

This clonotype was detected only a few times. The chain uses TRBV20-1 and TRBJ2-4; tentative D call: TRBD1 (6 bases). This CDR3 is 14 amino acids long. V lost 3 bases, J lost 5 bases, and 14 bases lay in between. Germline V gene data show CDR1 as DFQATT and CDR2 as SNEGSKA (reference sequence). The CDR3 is CSASVQGTQNIQYF. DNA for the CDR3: TGCAGTGCTAGTGTCCAGGGGACCCAAAACATTCAGTACTTC.

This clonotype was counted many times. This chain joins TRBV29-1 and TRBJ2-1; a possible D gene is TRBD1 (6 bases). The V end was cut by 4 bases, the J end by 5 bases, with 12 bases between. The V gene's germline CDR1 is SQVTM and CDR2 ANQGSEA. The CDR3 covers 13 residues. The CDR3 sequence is CSVAGTLHNEQFF. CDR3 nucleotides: TGCAGCGTTGCAGGGACACTTCACAATGAGCAGTTCTTC.

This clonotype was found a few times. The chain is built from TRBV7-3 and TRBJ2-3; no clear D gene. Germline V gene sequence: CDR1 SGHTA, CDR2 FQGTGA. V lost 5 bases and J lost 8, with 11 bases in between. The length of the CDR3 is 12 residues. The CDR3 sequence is CASSAELGTQYF. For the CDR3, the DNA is TGTGCCAGCAGCGCTGAACTGGGTACGCAGTATTTT.

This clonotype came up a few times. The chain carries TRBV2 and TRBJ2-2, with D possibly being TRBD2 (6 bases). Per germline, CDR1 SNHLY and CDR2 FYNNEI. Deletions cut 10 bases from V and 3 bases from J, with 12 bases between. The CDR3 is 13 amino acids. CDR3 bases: TGTGCCACCGTGGGACTGTACACCGGGGAGCTGTTTTTT. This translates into CATVGLYTGELFF.

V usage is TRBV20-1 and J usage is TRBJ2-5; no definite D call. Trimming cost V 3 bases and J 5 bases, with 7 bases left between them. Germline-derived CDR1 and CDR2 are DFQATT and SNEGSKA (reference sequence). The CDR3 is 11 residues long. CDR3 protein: CSASSQETQYF. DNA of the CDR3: TGCAGTGCTAGTAGCCAGGAGACCCAGTACTTC.

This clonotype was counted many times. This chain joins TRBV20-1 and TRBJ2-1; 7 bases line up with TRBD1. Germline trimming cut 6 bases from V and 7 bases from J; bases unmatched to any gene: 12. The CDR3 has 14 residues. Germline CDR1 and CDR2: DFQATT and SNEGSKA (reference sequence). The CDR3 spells CSAPARGRINEQFF. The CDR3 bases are TGCAGTGCACCCGCGAGGGGGCGGATTAATGAGCAGTTCTTC.

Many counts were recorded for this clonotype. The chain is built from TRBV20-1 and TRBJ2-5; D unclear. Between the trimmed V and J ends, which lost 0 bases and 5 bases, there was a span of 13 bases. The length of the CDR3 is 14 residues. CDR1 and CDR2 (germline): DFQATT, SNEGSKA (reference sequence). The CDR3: CSARDSRGPETQYF. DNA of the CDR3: TGCAGTGCTAGAGATTCACGTGGGCCCGAGACCCAGTACTTC.

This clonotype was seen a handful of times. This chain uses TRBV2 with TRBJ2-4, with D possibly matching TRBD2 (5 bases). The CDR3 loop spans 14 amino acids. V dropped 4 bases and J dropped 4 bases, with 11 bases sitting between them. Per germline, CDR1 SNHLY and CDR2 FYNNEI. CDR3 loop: CASSGSGVKNIQYF. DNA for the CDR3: TGTGCCAGCAGTGGTTCCGGGGTAAAAAACATTCAGTACTTC.

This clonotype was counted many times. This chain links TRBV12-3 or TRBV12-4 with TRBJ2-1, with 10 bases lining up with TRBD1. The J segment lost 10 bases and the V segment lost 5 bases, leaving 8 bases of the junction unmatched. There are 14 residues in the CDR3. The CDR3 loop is CASSPGQGSMEQFF. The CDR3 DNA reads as TGTGCCAGCAGTCCGGGACAGGGGAGTATGGAGCAGTTCTTC.

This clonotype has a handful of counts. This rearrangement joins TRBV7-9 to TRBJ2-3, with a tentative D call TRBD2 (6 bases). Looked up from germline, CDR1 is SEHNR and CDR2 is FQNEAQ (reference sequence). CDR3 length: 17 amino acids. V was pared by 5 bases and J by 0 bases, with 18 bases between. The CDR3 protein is CASSPLSGTPSTDTQYF. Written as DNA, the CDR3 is TGTGCCAGCAGCCCCCTTTCCGGGACTCCTAGCACAGATACGCAGTATTTT.

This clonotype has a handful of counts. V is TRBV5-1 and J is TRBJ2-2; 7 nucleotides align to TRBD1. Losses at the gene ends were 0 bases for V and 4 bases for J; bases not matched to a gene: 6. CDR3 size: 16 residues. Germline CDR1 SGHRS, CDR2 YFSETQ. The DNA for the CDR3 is TGCGCCAGCAGCTTGGCCGGACAGGTGGCCACCGGGGAGCTGTTTTTT. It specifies CASSLAGQVATGELFF.

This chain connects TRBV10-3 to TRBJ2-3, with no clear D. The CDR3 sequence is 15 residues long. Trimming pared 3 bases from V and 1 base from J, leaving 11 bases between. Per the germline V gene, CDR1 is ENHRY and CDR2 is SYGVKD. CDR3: CAISDGWKGTDTQYF. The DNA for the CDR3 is TGTGCCATCAGTGACGGCTGGAAGGGCACAGATACGCAGTATTTT.

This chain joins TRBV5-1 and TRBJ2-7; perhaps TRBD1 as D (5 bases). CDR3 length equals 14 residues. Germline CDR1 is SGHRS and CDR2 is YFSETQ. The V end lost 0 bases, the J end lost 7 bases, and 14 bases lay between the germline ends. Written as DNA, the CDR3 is TGCGCCAGCAGCTTGGACAGGACCTATCGGGAGCAGTACTTC. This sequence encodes CASSLDRTYREQYF. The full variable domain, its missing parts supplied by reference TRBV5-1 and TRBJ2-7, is KAGVTQTPRYLIKTRGQQVTLSCSPISGHRSVSWYQQTPGQGLQFLFEYFSETQRNKGNFPGRFSGRQFSNSRSEMNVSTLELGDSALYLCASSLDRTYREQYFGPGTRLTVT.